This T cell receptor (beta chain) is drawn from a study of regulatory T cells in long-lasting Graves disease. Study-level information: Prior antithyroid drug treatment in newly diagnosed Graves' patients lasted under 3 months. Study-level findings and limits: The study examined only peripheral blood, not thyroid tissue. The persistent group shared 2,500 or so public clonotypes, more than the approximately 890 shared by new patients.

The CDR3 length is 13 residues. V shed 6 bases, J shed 5 bases, and the junction held 7 bases outside the gene matches. Germline V gives CDR1 DFQATT, CDR2 SNEGSKA (reference sequence). As to time point: newly diagnosed GD, antithyroid drugs for less than 3 months. RNA from PBMCs was the source of the TCR library. CDR3 regions were amplified by Arm-PCR using iRepertoire HTBI primers to build TCR beta libraries. TCRdb reprocessed the multiplex PCR reads with MiXCR, giving one entry per CDR3 protein. This sample yields hundreds of thousands of distinct CDR3 sequences, of which roughly 15% are seen a single time; around 12% belongs to the top ten. This clonotype was counted at least ten times. The antigen is not known. Another study also made use of these data, one on T cells in Graves' hyperthyroidism and ophthalmopathy. As reported in that work: Most clonotypes that expanded in the thyroid above 0.001 also showed up in blood.

Material: peripheral blood mononuclear cells (PBMCs), obtained at new diagnosis, from a patient treated with antithyroid drugs. The TCR was taken from a man younger than 30 with Graves disease. The rearrangement joins TRBV20-1 to TRBJ2-1; 7 bases match TRBD2. The CDR3 DNA is TGCAGTGCGAGCGGCGGGAGCAACAATGAGCAGTTCTTC. Its protein is CSASGGSNNEQFF.